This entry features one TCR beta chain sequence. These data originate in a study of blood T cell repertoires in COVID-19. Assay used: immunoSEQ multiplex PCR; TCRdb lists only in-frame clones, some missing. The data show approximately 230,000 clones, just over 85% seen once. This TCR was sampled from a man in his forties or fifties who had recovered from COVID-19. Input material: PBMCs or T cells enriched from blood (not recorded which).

The CDR3 reads CASSLSGADYEQYF. Written as DNA, the CDR3 is TGTGCCAGCAGTTTATCAGGGGCAGACTACGAGCAGTACTTC. The chain links TRBV28 to TRBJ2-7; a weak D match, TRBD1 (6 bases). Germline CDR1 and CDR2: MDHEN and SYDVKM. Trimming removed 1 base at V and 3 bases at J, with 10 bases between. The CDR3 length is 14 residues.